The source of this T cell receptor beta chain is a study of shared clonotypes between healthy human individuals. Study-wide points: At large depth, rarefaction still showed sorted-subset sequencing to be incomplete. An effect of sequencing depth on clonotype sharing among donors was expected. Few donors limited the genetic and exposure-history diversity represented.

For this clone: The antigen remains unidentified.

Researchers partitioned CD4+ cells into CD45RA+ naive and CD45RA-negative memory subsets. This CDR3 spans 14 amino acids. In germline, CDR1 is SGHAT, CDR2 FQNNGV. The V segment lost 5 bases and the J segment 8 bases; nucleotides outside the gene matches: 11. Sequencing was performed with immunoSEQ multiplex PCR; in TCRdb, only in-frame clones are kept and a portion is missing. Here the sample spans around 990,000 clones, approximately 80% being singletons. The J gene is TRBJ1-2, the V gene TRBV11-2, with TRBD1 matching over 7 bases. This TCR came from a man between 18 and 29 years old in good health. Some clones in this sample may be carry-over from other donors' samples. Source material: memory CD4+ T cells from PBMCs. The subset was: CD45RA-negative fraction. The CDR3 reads CASSLTGAGDGYTF. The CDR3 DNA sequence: TGTGCCAGCAGCCTAACAGGGGCCGGGGACGGCTACACCTTC. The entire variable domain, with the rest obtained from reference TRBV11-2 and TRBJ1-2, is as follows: EAGVAQSPRYKIIEKRQSVAFWCNPISGHATLYWYQQILGQGPKLLIQFQNNGVVDDSQLPKDRFSAERLKGVDSTLKIQPAKLEDSAVYLCASSLTGAGDGYTFGSGTRLTVV.